Listed here are 30 T cell receptor beta chains from one sample, sequenced in a study of cytotoxic CD8 clonotypes in ibrutinib-treated CLL. TCRdb keeps only in-frame clones here, not all; method: immunoSEQ multiplex PCR. The data show about 140,000 clones, 80% seen once. The specimen comprised PBMCs, sampled after 36 months of ibrutinib treatment. These receptor sequences come from a human donor with chronic lymphocytic leukemia.

V and J are TRBV2 and TRBJ1-5; TRBD1 agrees at 10 bases. Germline CDR1 SNHLY, CDR2 FYNNEI. The CDR3 runs to 16 residues. V dropped 8 bases and J dropped 1; count of bases not matched to a gene: 8. The CDR3 DNA reads TGTGCCAGCTACCCTAGGGACAGGGGAAGCAATCAGCCCCAGCATTTT. Its protein product is CASYPRDRGSNQPQHF.

This clone was observed a few times. The CDR3: CASREREAFF. The DNA of the CDR3 is TGCGCCAGCCGAGAGCGTGAAGCTTTCTTT. The chain joins TRBV23-1 to TRBJ1-1; D unclear. Being an ORF, TRBV23-1 has a function that is uncertain. The CDR3 has 10 residues. Trimming took 8 bases from V and 7 from J, leaving 8 bases between them.

The rearrangement links TRBV4-1 to TRBJ1-2; D gene unclear. Germline values: CDR1 MGHRA, CDR2 YSYEKL. The length of the CDR3 is 15 residues. Trimming stripped 3 bases from V and 4 bases from J, with 15 bases between. The CDR3 bases are TGCGCCAGCAGCCAGTTAGATATAGTGTTCTATGGCTACACCTTC. This gives the protein CASSQLDIVFYGYTF.

V is TRBV19 and J is TRBJ2-1, with a tentative D call TRBD2 (7 bases). Germline V gene lookup returns CDR1 LNHDA and CDR2 SQIVND (reference sequence). The CDR3 is 15 residues long. The V end was cut by 7 bases, the J end by 1 base, with 14 bases between. Here the CDR3 reads CASKGGVGSYNEQFF. CDR3 sequence (DNA): TGTGCCAGTAAAGGGGGGGTCGGATCCTACAATGAGCAGTTCTTC.

The V gene is TRBV6-1, the J gene TRBJ2-1; 13 bases map to TRBD2. The CDR3 is made up of 15 amino acids. Unmatched junction bases numbered 2, after V lost 4 bases and J lost 5 bases. Per the germline V gene, CDR1 is MNHNS and CDR2 is SASEGT. The CDR3 loop reads CASSGGLAGNNEQFF. DNA for the CDR3: TGTGCCAGCAGTGGGGGACTAGCGGGGAACAATGAGCAGTTCTTC.

The J gene is TRBJ1-3, the V gene TRBV7-9; no firm D call. The germline V and J ends were trimmed by 2 bases and 2 bases, with 10 bases remaining between them. Germline V gene lookup returns CDR1 SEHNR and CDR2 FQNEAQ (reference sequence). The CDR3 consists of 15 residues. The CDR3 DNA reads TGTGCCAGCAGCTTATGGGATGGTCCTGGAAACACCATATATTTT. Translated, it gives CASSLWDGPGNTIYF.

The table lists this clone with a few counts. The rearrangement joins TRBV10-1 to TRBJ1-1; 7 nucleotides line up with TRBD1. This CDR3 comprises 14 residues. Germline trimming cut 5 bases from V and 3 bases from J; bases unmatched to any gene: 6. The V gene's germline CDR1 is WNHNN and CDR2 SYGVQD (reference sequence). The CDR3 nucleotides read TGCGCCAGCAGTTCATCAGGGGGACACACTGAAGCTTTCTTT. The encoded protein is CASSSSGGHTEAFF.

This clone was counted a single time. The V gene is TRBV27, the J gene TRBJ1-4; no reliable D call. Trimming took off 0 bases at V and 0 bases at J, with 11 bases between the two ends. Per the germline V gene, CDR1 is MNHEY and CDR2 is SMNVEV (reference sequence). There are 17 residues in the CDR3. This chain's CDR3 is CASSLSQTRTTNEKLFF. The CDR3 bases are TGTGCCAGCAGTTTATCGCAGACCCGAACAACTAATGAAAAACTGTTTTTT.

The chain is built from TRBV28 and TRBJ2-3; D tentatively reads TRBD1 or TRBD2 (5 bases each). The germline V gene encodes CDR1 MDHEN and CDR2 SYDVKM. The CDR3 spans 14 residues. The V end lost 1 base, the J end lost 5 bases, and 10 bases lay between the germline ends. The CDR3: CASSLSKRGDTQYF. The CDR3, as DNA: TGTGCCAGCAGTTTATCTAAGAGGGGAGATACGCAGTATTTT.

The gene calls are TRBV30 and TRBJ1-5, with TRBD1 identical over 10 bases. This CDR3 has 15 residues. The V segment lost 2 bases and the J segment 2 bases; nucleotides outside the gene matches: 3. The germline V gene encodes CDR1 GTSNPN and CDR2 SVGIG (reference sequence). CDR3 protein: CAWSTGTGGNQPQHF. In nucleotides, the CDR3 is TGTGCCTGGAGTACCGGGACAGGGGGCAATCAGCCCCAGCATTTT.

A note on this clone: Distinct nucleotide sequences in the sample also encode this CDR3. The CDR3 reads CASSLAREETQYF. The CDR3 DNA reads as TGCGCCAGCAGCTTGGCCAGGGAAGAGACCCAGTACTTC. The genes are TRBV5-1 and TRBJ2-5; D perhaps matches TRBD1 (5 bases). This CDR3 contains 13 residues. Trimming stripped 0 bases from V and 3 bases from J, with 6 bases between. Germline CDR1 reads SGHRS; CDR2 reads YFSETQ.

The chain links TRBV28 to TRBJ1-2; TRBD1 aligns across 10 bases. This CDR3 contains 13 residues. J gave up 3 bases and V 11 bases, and 6 bases lay outside the gene matches. CDR1 is MDHEN, CDR2 SYDVKM, per germline. CDR3: CAGRQGAHYGYTF. In nucleotides, the CDR3 is TGTGCCGGTAGACAGGGGGCACACTATGGCTACACCTTC.

The genes are TRBV29-1 and TRBJ2-1; D is unresolved. The CDR3 runs to 16 residues. Trimming stripped 4 bases from V and 0 bases from J, with 16 bases between. The germline V gene encodes CDR1 SQVTM and CDR2 ANQGSEA. The CDR3 here is CSVVPGSSGSYNEQFF. The CDR3 bases are TGCAGCGTTGTCCCAGGCTCATCAGGCTCCTACAATGAGCAGTTCTTC.

This chain uses TRBV19 with TRBJ1-5; unclear D gene. Germline V gives CDR1 LNHDA, CDR2 SQIVND (reference sequence). Trimming pared 1 base from V and 0 bases from J, leaving 7 bases between. This CDR3 comprises 15 residues. The CDR3 protein is CASSIAIYSNQPQHF. CDR3 nucleotide sequence: TGTGCCAGTAGTATAGCCATATATAGCAATCAGCCCCAGCATTTT.

This clone was seen a few times. The chain joins TRBV19 to TRBJ2-2, with D maybe TRBD1 (6 bases). The CDR3 has 14 residues. Germline lookup yields CDR1 LNHDA and CDR2 SQIVND (reference sequence). V lost 7 bases to trimming and J lost 7 bases, with 16 bases between them. The CDR3 DNA reads as TGTGCCAGTACCACCGGGACAACGAACGGGGAGCTGTTTTTT. This codes for CASTTGTTNGELFF.

On this clone itself: Within the sample, other DNA sequences also encode this same CDR3. This chain uses TRBV20-1 with TRBJ1-1, with D perhaps matching TRBD1 (6 bases). V lost 4 bases and J 8 bases, leaving 11 bases between the germline ends. CDR1 and CDR2 from the germline V gene are DFQATT and SNEGSKA (reference sequence). The length of the CDR3 is 11 residues. The CDR3 region is CSATRGAEAFF. The CDR3 nucleotides are TGCAGTGCTACTAGGGGGGCCGAAGCTTTCTTT.

The chain uses TRBV5-4 and TRBJ1-2; TRBD1 might be the D (5 bases). This CDR3 spans 16 amino acids. The V gene lost 4 bases and the J gene lost 5 bases, with 21 bases spanning the gap. CDR1 is SGHNT, CDR2 YYREEE, per germline (reference sequence). DNA for the CDR3: TGTGCCAGCAGCGGGGTGGAGGGGAAAGACTATTATGGCTACACCTTC. Amino acid sequence: CASSGVEGKDYYGYTF.

The J gene is TRBJ2-1, the V gene TRBV15; 9 bases are shared with TRBD2. The ends lost 5 bases at V and 7 bases at J; junction bases unmatched: 12. CDR1 LNHNV and CDR2 YYDKDF come from the germline V gene (reference sequence). This CDR3 comprises 16 residues. This chain's CDR3 is CATSPEGSGRRNEQFF. The DNA for the CDR3 is TGTGCCACCAGCCCCGAGGGGAGCGGGAGGAGAAATGAGCAGTTCTTC.

V is TRBV5-1 and J is TRBJ1-1; tentative D call: TRBD1 (6 bases). CDR1 is SGHRS, CDR2 YFSETQ, per germline. Trimming cost V 0 bases and J 3 bases, with 12 bases left between them. The CDR3 is made up of 15 amino acids. The CDR3 protein is CASSLGGAGDTEAFF. The CDR3 bases are TGCGCCAGCAGCTTGGGGGGGGCCGGGGACACTGAAGCTTTCTTT.

V usage is TRBV7-2 and J usage is TRBJ1-3; D possibly corresponds to TRBD1 (5 bases). V was cut by 5 bases and J by 2 bases, with 16 bases left in between. This CDR3 has 16 amino acids. Germline CDR1 SGHTA, CDR2 FQGNSA. For the CDR3, the DNA is TGTGCCAGCAGCCGGAGGGTTAGGGGCCCTGGAAACACCATATATTTT. Translating it yields CASSRRVRGPGNTIYF.

The chain uses TRBV10-3 and TRBJ2-3, with D possibly TRBD2 on 5 matching bases. The CDR3 is made up of 14 amino acids. The germline gives CDR1 ENHRY, CDR2 SYGVKD. Trimming pared 5 bases from V and 2 bases from J, leaving 11 bases between. The CDR3 sequence: CAISLTLDTDTQYF. Written as DNA, the CDR3 is TGTGCCATCAGTCTGACACTAGACACAGATACGCAGTATTTT.

J is TRBJ2-5 and V is TRBV5-1, with D maybe TRBD2 (7 bases). The CDR3 is 15 residues long. V shed 1 base and J shed 1 base, with 11 bases lying between them. Germline CDR1 reads SGHRS; CDR2 reads YFSETQ. CDR3: CASSLRGAVQETQYF. For the CDR3, the DNA is TGCGCCAGCAGCTTGCGGGGGGCTGTCCAAGAGACCCAGTACTTC.

This chain joins TRBV30 and TRBJ1-2; 10 bases align to TRBD1. Germline V lookup: CDR1 GTSNPN, CDR2 SVGIG (reference sequence). This CDR3 comprises 13 residues. The J segment lost 8 bases and the V segment lost 5 bases, leaving 8 bases of the junction unmatched. DNA for the CDR3: TGTGCCTGGCGAGACAGGGGGCGGACGGGCTACACCTTC. Amino acid sequence: CAWRDRGRTGYTF.

The V gene is TRBV2, the J gene TRBJ2-7, with 10 bases aligning to TRBD1. CDR3 length equals 12 residues. With V trimmed by 6 bases and J by 7 bases, 3 bases remained unmatched. Germline loops: CDR1 SNHLY, CDR2 FYNNEI. CDR3 sequence: CASRLDRGEQYF. CDR3 DNA sequence: TGTGCCAGCAGACTGGACAGGGGGGAGCAGTACTTC.

The chain joins TRBV11-2 to TRBJ1-4; the D is unclear. Between the trimmed V and J ends, which lost 0 bases and 6 bases, there was a span of 5 bases. In germline, CDR1 is SGHAT, CDR2 FQNNGV. The CDR3 length is 13 residues. The CDR3: CASSLDLDEKLFF. DNA for the CDR3: TGTGCCAGCAGCTTAGATCTTGATGAAAAACTGTTTTTT. The full variable domain, rest sourced from reference TRBV11-2 and TRBJ1-4, is EAGVAQSPRYKIIEKRQSVAFWCNPISGHATLYWYQQILGQGPKLLIQFQNNGVVDDSQLPKDRFSAERLKGVDSTLKIQPAKLEDSAVYLCASSLDLDEKLFFGSGTQLSVL.

The chain combines TRBV5-8 with TRBJ2-6; D is possibly TRBD1 or TRBD2 (5 bases each). V gave up 0 bases and J gave up 0 bases, with 16 bases separating them. The CDR3 runs 19 residues. Looked up from germline, CDR1 is SGHTS and CDR2 is YDEGEE. CDR3 residues: CASSLVGGQGVSGANVLTF. The CDR3 DNA is TGTGCCAGCAGCTTGGTAGGTGGGCAGGGAGTCTCTGGGGCCAACGTCCTGACTTTC.

V and J are TRBV4-1 and TRBJ2-2; 10 bases align to TRBD2. The V segment lost 3 bases and the J segment 1 base; nucleotides outside the gene matches: 5. CDR3 length equals 17 residues. Germline CDR1 MGHRA, CDR2 YSYEKL. Here the CDR3 DNA reads TGCGCCAGCAGCCACGCCTTAGCGGGGGGGAACACCGGGGAGCTGTTTTTT. Encoded protein: CASSHALAGGNTGELFF.

The CDR3 loop is CASSQQAGAPINEQFF. The CDR3 DNA reads as TGCGCCAGCAGCCAGCAAGCGGGAGCCCCCATCAATGAGCAGTTCTTC. The V gene is TRBV4-1, the J gene TRBJ2-1, with 8 nucleotides matching TRBD2. Germline V gives CDR1 MGHRA, CDR2 YSYEKL. The CDR3 spans 16 residues. Trimming removed 3 bases from V and 6 bases from J; junction bases left unmatched: 10.

The chain couples TRBV5-1 to TRBJ1-1; D might be TRBD1 (6 bases). V was pared by 0 bases and J by 0 bases, with 12 bases between. Germline CDR1 SGHRS, CDR2 YFSETQ. The length of the CDR3 is 16 residues. The CDR3 spells CASSLARGRMNTEAFF. The CDR3 DNA reads as TGCGCCAGCAGCTTGGCCAGGGGACGCATGAACACTGAAGCTTTCTTT.

V gene TRBV30 combines with J gene TRBJ2-7; D possibly corresponds to TRBD2 (7 bases). The CDR3 is made up of 12 amino acids. Germline CDR1 and CDR2: GTSNPN and SVGIG (reference sequence). Trimming left V 4 bases short and J 3 bases short, with 10 bases between. The CDR3 region has the DNA TGTGCCTGGAAGGGGGGGCACTACGAGCAGTACTTC. This translates into CAWKGGHYEQYF.